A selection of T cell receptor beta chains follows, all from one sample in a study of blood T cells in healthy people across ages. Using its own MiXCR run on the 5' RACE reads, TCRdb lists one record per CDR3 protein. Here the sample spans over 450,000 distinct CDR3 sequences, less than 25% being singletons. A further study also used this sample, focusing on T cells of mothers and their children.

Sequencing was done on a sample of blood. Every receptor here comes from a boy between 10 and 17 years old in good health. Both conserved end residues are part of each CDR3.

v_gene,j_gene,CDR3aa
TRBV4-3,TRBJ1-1,CASNPPNRGIAEAFF
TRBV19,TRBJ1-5,CATKERRSNNQPQHF
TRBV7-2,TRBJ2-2,CASSSWKHTGELFF
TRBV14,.,CASSRLDSQDEQYF
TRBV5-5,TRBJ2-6,CASSPGGVGANVLTF
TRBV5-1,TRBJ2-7,CASSIEYGGAYEQYF
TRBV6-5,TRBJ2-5,CASSYSGVLQETQYF
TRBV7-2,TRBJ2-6,CASSLMGMTGSSGANVLTF
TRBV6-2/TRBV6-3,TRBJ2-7,CASSNYEQYF
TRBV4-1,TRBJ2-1,CASSQDQREGWDEQFF
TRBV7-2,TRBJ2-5,CASSTRRGVETQYF
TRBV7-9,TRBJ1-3,CASSLAQPGNTIYF
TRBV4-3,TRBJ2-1,CASSQEPQGSSYNEQFF